Listed below are T cell receptor beta chains from one sample, sequenced in a study of blood T cell repertoires in COVID-19. TCRdb keeps only in-frame clones here, not all; method: immunoSEQ multiplex PCR. The repertoire holds tens of thousands of clones, with approximately 90% as singletons. The source material was peripheral blood. The receptors come from a man between 60 and 75 years old with acute or convalescent COVID-19. Both conserved end residues are part of each CDR3. D genes are given only for firm matches. The size field is filled for only some rows; it gives once, few, many or a size class.

clone_size: -
d_call: -
v_call: TRBV20-1
j_call: TRBJ1-5
cdr3_aa: CSASRGETSQPQHF
cdr3_nt: TGCAGTGCTAGTCGCGGGGAAACCAGTCAGCCCCAGCATTTT

clone_size: -
d_call: TRBD2
v_call: TRBV28
j_call: TRBJ2-7
cdr3_aa: CASSKASGTYEQYF
cdr3_nt: TGTGCCAGCAGCAAGGCTAGCGGGACCTACGAGCAGTACTTC

clone_size: -
d_call: TRBD1
v_call: TRBV5-4
j_call: TRBJ2-7
cdr3_aa: CASSLAGQSYEQYF
cdr3_nt: TGTGCCAGCAGCTTGGCGGGACAGTCCTACGAGCAGTACTTC

clone_size: -
d_call: TRBD1
v_call: TRBV19
j_call: TRBJ2-6
cdr3_aa: CASSTTGSGANVLTF
cdr3_nt: TGTGCCAGTAGTACGACAGGGTCTGGGGCCAACGTCCTGACTTTC

clone_size: -
d_call: -
v_call: TRBV19
j_call: TRBJ1-2
cdr3_aa: CASSTRAGTGIGGYTF
cdr3_nt: TGTGCCAGTAGTACCCGGGCGGGTACAGGGATCGGTGGCTACACCTTC

clone_size: -
d_call: -
v_call: TRBV30
j_call: TRBJ1-1
cdr3_aa: CAWRVTGLGTEAFF
cdr3_nt: TGTGCCTGGAGGGTAACAGGCCTGGGCACTGAAGCTTTCTTT

clone_size: -
d_call: TRBD2
v_call: TRBV7-2
j_call: TRBJ2-7
cdr3_aa: CASSLALLAGPYEQYF
cdr3_nt: TGTGCCAGCAGCTTAGCGCTTCTAGCGGGGCCCTACGAGCAGTACTTC

clone_size: -
d_call: -
v_call: TRBV4-3
j_call: TRBJ2-6
cdr3_aa: CASSQVSTGGANVLTF
cdr3_nt: TGCGCCAGCAGCCAAGTTTCGACCGGTGGGGCCAATGTCCTGACTTTC

clone_size: -
d_call: -
v_call: TRBV5-8
j_call: TRBJ2-1
cdr3_aa: CASSFMGASEQFF
cdr3_nt: TGTGCCAGCAGCTTTATGGGGGCTAGTGAGCAGTTCTTC

clone_size: -
d_call: TRBD2
v_call: TRBV5-1
j_call: TRBJ2-2
cdr3_aa: CASSFLPGLADTGELFF
cdr3_nt: TGCGCCAGCAGCTTTCTTCCGGGACTAGCAGACACCGGGGAGCTGTTTTTT

clone_size: -
d_call: -
v_call: TRBV28
j_call: TRBJ1-6
cdr3_aa: CASSFGNSPLHF
cdr3_nt: TGTGCCAGCAGTTTCGGGAATTCACCCCTCCACTTT

clone_size: -
d_call: -
v_call: TRBV11-2
j_call: TRBJ1-2
cdr3_aa: CASSLVKGWNYGYTF
cdr3_nt: TGTGCCAGCAGCTTAGTCAAGGGGTGGAACTATGGCTACACCTTC

clone_size: -
d_call: -
v_call: TRBV19
j_call: TRBJ2-7
cdr3_aa: CASSSTLGDSYEQYF
cdr3_nt: TGTGCCAGTAGTTCAACCCTAGGGGATTCCTACGAGCAGTACTTC

clone_size: -
d_call: -
v_call: TRBV6-5
j_call: TRBJ2-1
cdr3_aa: CASSYRAQRGEQFF
cdr3_nt: TGTGCCAGCAGTTACCGGGCGCAACGGGGTGAGCAGTTCTTC

clone_size: -
d_call: -
v_call: TRBV28
j_call: TRBJ1-6
cdr3_aa: CASSFRGGNSPLHF
cdr3_nt: TGTGCCAGCAGCTTTAGGGGGGGCAATTCACCCCTCCACTTT

clone_size: -
d_call: TRBD1
v_call: TRBV7-9
j_call: TRBJ1-2
cdr3_aa: CASSPGTAFPYGYTF
cdr3_nt: TGTGCCAGCAGCCCCGGGACAGCTTTTCCCTATGGCTACACCTTC

clone_size: -
d_call: -
v_call: TRBV18
j_call: TRBJ2-7
cdr3_aa: CASSPPAGTYEQYF
cdr3_nt: TGTGCCAGCTCACCACCGGCGGGGACCTACGAGCAGTACTTC

clone_size: -
d_call: -
v_call: TRBV4-3
j_call: TRBJ2-2
cdr3_aa: CASSQGLRQGFAGELFF
cdr3_nt: TGCGCCAGCAGCCAAGGTCTTCGGCAGGGGTTCGCCGGGGAGCTGTTTTTT

clone_size: -
d_call: TRBD1
v_call: TRBV2
j_call: TRBJ1-5
cdr3_aa: CASRAGTGGGEPQHF
cdr3_nt: TGTGCCAGCAGGGCCGGGACAGGGGGCGGGGAGCCCCAGCATTTT

clone_size: once
d_call: TRBD1
v_call: TRBV11-3
j_call: TRBJ1-1
cdr3_aa: CASSTTGRNTEAFF
cdr3_nt: TGTGCCAGCAGCACGACAGGGCGGAACACTGAAGCTTTCTTT

clone_size: -
d_call: -
v_call: TRBV28
j_call: TRBJ1-4
cdr3_aa: CASSLSVMRVKLFF
cdr3_nt: TGTGCCAGCAGTTTGTCTGTAATGAGGGTAAAACTGTTTTTT

clone_size: -
d_call: TRBD1
v_call: TRBV24-1
j_call: TRBJ2-3
cdr3_aa: CATSEPTSGTGSTDTQYF
cdr3_nt: TGTGCCACCAGTGAACCAACTTCCGGGACAGGGAGCACAGATACGCAGTATTTT

clone_size: -
d_call: -
v_call: TRBV28
j_call: TRBJ2-1
cdr3_aa: CASSLPGVYNEQFF
cdr3_nt: TGTGCCAGCAGTTTACCGGGAGTCTACAATGAGCAGTTCTTC

clone_size: -
d_call: TRBD1
v_call: TRBV7-9
j_call: TRBJ1-5
cdr3_aa: CASSLGQGFQPQHF
cdr3_nt: TGTGCCAGCAGCTTAGGACAGGGGTTCCAGCCCCAGCATTTT